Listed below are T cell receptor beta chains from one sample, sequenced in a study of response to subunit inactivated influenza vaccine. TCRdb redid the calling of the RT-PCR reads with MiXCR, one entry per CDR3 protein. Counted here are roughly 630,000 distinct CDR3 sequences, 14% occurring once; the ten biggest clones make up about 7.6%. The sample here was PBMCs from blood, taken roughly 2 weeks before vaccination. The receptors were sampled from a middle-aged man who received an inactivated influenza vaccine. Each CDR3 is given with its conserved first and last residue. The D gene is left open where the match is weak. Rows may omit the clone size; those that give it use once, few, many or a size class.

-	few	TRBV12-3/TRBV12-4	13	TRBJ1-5	CASRSGSHQPQHF	TGTGCCAGCAGGTCAGGGTCCCACCAGCCCCAGCATTTT
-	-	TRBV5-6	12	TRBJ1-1	CASSEGDTEAFF	TGTGCCAGCAGCGAGGGGGACACTGAAGCTTTCTTT
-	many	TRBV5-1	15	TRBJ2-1	CASSFGGTTYNEQFF	TGCGCCAGCAGCTTTGGCGGGACCACCTACAATGAGCAGTTCTTC
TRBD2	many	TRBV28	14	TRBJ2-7	CASRVLAGGYEQYF	TGTGCCAGCAGAGTTCTAGCGGGGGGGTACGAGCAGTACTTC
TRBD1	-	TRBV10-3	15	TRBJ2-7	CAISWPGQGVDEQYF	TGTGCCATCAGTTGGCCGGGACAGGGTGTGGACGAGCAGTACTTC
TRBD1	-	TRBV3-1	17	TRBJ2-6	CASSPWTGGTGANVLTF	TGTGCCAGCAGCCCATGGACAGGGGGCACTGGGGCCAACGTCCTGACTTTC
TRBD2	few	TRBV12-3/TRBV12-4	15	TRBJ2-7	CASSPRTSGNSEQYF	TGTGCCAGCAGTCCCAGGACTAGCGGGAATTCCGAGCAGTACTTC
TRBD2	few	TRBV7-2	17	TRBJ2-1	CASSLAIGVAGYNEQFF	TGTGCCAGCAGCTTAGCGATAGGTGTAGCGGGTTACAATGAGCAGTTCTTC
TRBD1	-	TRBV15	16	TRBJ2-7	CATSRDPTRQGLKQYF	TGTGCCACCAGCAGAGATCCGACACGACAGGGGCTAAAGCAGTACTTC
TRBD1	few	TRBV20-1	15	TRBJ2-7	CSARDKNRGYYEQYF	TGCAGTGCTAGAGATAAAAACAGGGGCTACTACGAGCAGTACTTC
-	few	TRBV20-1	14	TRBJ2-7	CSARVGSSSYEQYF	TGCAGTGCTAGAGTGGGGTCTAGCTCCTACGAGCAGTACTTC
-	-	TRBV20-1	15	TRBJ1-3	CSARDSAVSGNTIYF	TGCAGTGCTAGAGATAGTGCAGTCTCTGGAAACACCATATATTTT
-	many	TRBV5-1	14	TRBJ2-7	CASSLGDSSYEQYF	TGCGCCAGCAGCTTGGGTGACAGTTCCTACGAGCAGTACTTC
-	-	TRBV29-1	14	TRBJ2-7	CSVTRASSSYEQYF	TGCAGCGTCACCAGGGCGTCGAGCTCCTACGAGCAGTACTTC
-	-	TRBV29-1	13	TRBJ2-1	CSGTEGYMHEQFF	TGCAGCGGCACGGAGGGTTATATGCATGAGCAGTTCTTC
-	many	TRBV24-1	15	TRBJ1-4	CATSEPTVRGEKLFF	TGTGCCACCAGTGAGCCGACGGTCCGTGGTGAAAAACTGTTTTTT
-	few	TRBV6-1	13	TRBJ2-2	CASTPGASGELFF	TGTGCCAGCACCCCTGGGGCTTCCGGGGAGCTGTTTTTT
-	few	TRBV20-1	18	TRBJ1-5	CSARDHRVGGTSNQPQHF	TGCAGTGCTAGAGACCACAGGGTAGGGGGTACGAGCAATCAGCCCCAGCATTTT
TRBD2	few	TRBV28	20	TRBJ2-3	CASSSSLIRRLAERTDTQYF	TGTGCCAGCAGTTCTAGTTTGATAAGGCGACTAGCGGAGCGCACAGATACGCAGTATTTT
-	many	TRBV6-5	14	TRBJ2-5	CASSSLGAQETQYF	TGTGCCAGCAGTTCCCTCGGGGCACAAGAGACCCAGTACTTC
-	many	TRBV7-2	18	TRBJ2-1	CASSLAGASVRGPYEQFF	TGTGCCAGCAGCTTAGCGGGGGCTAGCGTTAGAGGGCCGTATGAGCAGTTCTTC
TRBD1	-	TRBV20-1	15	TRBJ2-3	CSARDRTGATDTQYF	TGCAGTGCTAGAGATCGGACAGGGGCCACAGATACGCAGTATTTT
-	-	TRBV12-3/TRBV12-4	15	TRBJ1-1	CASTDAGVRNTEAFF	TGTGCCAGCACCGACGCGGGCGTCCGGAACACTGAAGCTTTCTTT
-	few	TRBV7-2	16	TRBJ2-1	CASSLRRDPSYNEQFF	TGTGCCAGCAGCTTACGCCGGGACCCCTCCTACAATGAGCAGTTCTTC
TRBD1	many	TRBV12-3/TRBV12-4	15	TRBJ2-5	CASSRDRGNQETQYF	TGTGCCAGCAGTAGGGACAGGGGGAACCAAGAGACCCAGTACTTC
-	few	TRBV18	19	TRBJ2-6	CASSPVTKEAASGANVLTF	TGTGCCAGCTCACCGGTTACGAAGGAGGCCGCTTCTGGGGCCAACGTCCTGACTTTC
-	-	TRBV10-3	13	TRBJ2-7	CATLRDNTYEQYF	TGTGCCACGCTCCGGGACAATACCTACGAGCAGTACTTC
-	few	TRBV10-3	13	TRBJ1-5	CAIRGQLDQPQHF	TGTGCCATCAGAGGACAGCTGGATCAGCCCCAGCATTTT
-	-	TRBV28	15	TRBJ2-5	CASSPVKGFQETQYF	TGTGCCAGCAGCCCAGTTAAGGGGTTCCAAGAGACCCAGTACTTC
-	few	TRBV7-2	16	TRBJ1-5	CASSLRSGARDQPQHF	TGTGCCAGCAGCTTACGTTCGGGGGCCCGGGATCAGCCCCAGCATTTT
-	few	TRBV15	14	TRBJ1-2	CATSRDKGPYGYTF	TGTGCCACCAGCAGAGATAAGGGGCCCTATGGCTACACCTTC
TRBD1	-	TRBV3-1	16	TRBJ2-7	CASSSRTGGLSYEQYF	TGTGCCAGCAGCTCTAGGACAGGGGGACTCTCCTACGAGCAGTACTTC
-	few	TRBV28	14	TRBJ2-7	CASSPPGGWHEQYF	TGTGCCAGCAGTCCCCCTGGGGGATGGCACGAGCAGTACTTC
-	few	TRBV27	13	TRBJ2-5	CASRLRGEETQYF	TGTGCCAGCAGACTCCGGGGCGAGGAGACCCAGTACTTC
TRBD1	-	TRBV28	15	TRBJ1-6	CASRGDRAYNSPLHF	TGTGCCAGCAGGGGGGACAGGGCGTATAATTCACCCCTCCACTTT
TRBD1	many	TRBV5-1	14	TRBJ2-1	CASRWDRGTNEQFF	TGCGCCAGCAGATGGGACAGGGGAACCAATGAGCAGTTCTTC
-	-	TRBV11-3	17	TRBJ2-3	CASSSGTPTIGGDTQYF	TGTGCCAGCAGCTCTGGGACACCTACCATCGGAGGAGATACGCAGTATTTT
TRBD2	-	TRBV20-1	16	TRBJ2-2	CSASLAGILSTGELFF	TGCAGTGCTAGTCTAGCGGGAATACTTAGCACCGGGGAGCTGTTTTTT
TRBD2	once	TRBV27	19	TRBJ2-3	CASSNPTASGTSGTDTQYF	TGTGCCAGCAGTAATCCTACAGCTAGCGGGACTAGCGGGACAGATACGCAGTATTTT
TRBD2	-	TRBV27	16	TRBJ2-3	CASSLSFAGDTDTQYF	TGTGCCAGCAGTTTATCGTTCGCGGGAGACACAGATACGCAGTATTTT
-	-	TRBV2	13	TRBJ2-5	CASSANREETQYF	TGTGCCAGCAGTGCTAACCGGGAGGAGACCCAGTACTTC
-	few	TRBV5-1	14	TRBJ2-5	CASSLGFSQETQYF	TGCGCCAGCAGCTTGGGCTTCAGCCAAGAGACCCAGTACTTC
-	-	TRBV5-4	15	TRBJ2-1	CASRPMSPTYNEQFF	TGTGCCAGCAGGCCGATGAGCCCCACGTACAATGAGCAGTTCTTC
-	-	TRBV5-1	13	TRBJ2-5	CASSWDIQETQYF	TGCGCCAGCAGCTGGGATATCCAAGAGACCCAGTACTTC
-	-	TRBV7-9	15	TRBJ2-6	CASSQGHTGANVLTF	TGTGCCAGCAGCCAAGGACATACTGGGGCCAACGTCCTGACTTTC
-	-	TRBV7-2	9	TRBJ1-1	CASSWGAFF	TGTGCCAGCAGCTGGGGAGCTTTCTTT
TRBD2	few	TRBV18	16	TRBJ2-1	CASSPLAGGPYNEQFF	TGTGCCAGCTCACCACTAGCGGGAGGGCCTTACAATGAGCAGTTCTTC
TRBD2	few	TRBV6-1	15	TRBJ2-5	CASRTGLAASTTQYF	TGTGCCAGCAGAACAGGACTAGCGGCCTCCACGACCCAGTACTTC
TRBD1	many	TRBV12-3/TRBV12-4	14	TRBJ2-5	CASSWPGQQETQYF	TGTGCCAGCAGTTGGCCGGGACAGCAAGAGACCCAGTACTTC
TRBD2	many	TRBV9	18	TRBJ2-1	CASSVGLAGVGSYNEQFF	TGTGCCAGCAGCGTGGGACTAGCGGGAGTTGGGTCCTACAATGAGCAGTTCTTC